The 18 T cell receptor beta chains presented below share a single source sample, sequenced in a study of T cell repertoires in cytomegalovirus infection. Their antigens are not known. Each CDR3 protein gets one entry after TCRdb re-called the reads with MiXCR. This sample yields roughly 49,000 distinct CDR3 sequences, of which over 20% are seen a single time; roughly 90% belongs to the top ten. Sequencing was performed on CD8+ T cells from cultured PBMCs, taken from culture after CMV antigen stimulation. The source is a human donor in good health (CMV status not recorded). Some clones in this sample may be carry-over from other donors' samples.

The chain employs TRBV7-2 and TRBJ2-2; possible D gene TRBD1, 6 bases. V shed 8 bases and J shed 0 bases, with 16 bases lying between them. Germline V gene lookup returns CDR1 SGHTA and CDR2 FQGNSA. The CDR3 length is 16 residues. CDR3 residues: CASGYQGWTNTGELFF. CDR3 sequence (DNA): TGTGCCAGCGGATACCAGGGGTGGACGAACACCGGGGAGCTGTTTTTT.

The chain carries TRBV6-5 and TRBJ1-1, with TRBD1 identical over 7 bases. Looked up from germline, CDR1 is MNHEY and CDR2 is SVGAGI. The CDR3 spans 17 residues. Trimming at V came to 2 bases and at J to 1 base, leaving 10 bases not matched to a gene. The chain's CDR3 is CASSYLNRGSQNTEAFF. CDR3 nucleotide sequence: TGTGCCAGCAGTTACCTCAACAGGGGTTCCCAGAACACTGAAGCTTTCTTT.

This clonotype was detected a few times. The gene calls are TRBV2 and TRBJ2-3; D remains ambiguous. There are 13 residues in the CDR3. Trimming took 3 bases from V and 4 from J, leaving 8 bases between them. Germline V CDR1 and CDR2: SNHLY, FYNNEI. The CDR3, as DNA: TGTGCCAGCAGTGAGCCCGCCCCAGATACGCAGTATTTT. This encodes CASSEPAPDTQYF.

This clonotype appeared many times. CDR3 residues: CASSLNLDSYGGYTF. CDR3 DNA: TGTGCCAGCAGTTTAAATCTAGACAGCTACGGTGGCTACACCTTC. This rearrangement joins TRBV28 to TRBJ1-2; D perhaps matches TRBD1 (5 bases). This CDR3 is built from 15 residues. V was cut by 2 bases and J by 7 bases, with 17 bases left in between. Looked up from germline, CDR1 is MDHEN and CDR2 is SYDVKM.

CDR3 DNA: TGTGCCAGCAGGACAGGTAACCTAGCGGGGCGGAATGAGCAGTTCTTC. The encoded protein is CASRTGNLAGRNEQFF. V and J are TRBV6-2 or TRBV6-3 and TRBJ2-1; 9 positions agree with TRBD2. V trimming: 6 bases; J trimming: 7 bases; junction bases outside the gene matches: 13. CDR3 length: 16 residues. CDR1 is MNHEY and CDR2 is SVGEGT in the germline V gene.

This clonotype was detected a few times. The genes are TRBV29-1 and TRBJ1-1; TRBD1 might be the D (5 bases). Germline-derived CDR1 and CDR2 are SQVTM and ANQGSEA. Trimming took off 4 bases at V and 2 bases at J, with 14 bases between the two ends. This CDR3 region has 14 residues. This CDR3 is CSVAGTELNTEAFF. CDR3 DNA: TGCAGCGTTGCCGGGACCGAGCTTAACACTGAAGCTTTCTTT.

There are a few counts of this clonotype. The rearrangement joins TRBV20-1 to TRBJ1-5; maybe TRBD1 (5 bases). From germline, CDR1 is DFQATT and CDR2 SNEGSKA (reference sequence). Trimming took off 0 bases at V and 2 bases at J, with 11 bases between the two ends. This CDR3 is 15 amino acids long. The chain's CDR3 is CSARELGQRNQPQHF. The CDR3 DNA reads TGCAGTGCTAGAGAACTGGGGCAGCGCAATCAGCCCCAGCATTTT.

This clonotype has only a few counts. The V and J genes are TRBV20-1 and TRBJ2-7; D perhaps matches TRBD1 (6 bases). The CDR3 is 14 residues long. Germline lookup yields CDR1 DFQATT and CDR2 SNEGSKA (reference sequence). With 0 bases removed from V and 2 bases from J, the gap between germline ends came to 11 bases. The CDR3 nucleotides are TGCAGTGCTAGAGATTTGAAGGGGGCCTACGAGCAGTACTTC. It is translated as CSARDLKGAYEQYF.

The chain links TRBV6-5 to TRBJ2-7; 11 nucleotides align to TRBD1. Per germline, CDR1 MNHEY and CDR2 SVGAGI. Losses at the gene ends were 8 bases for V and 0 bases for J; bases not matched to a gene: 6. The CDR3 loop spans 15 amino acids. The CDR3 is CASATGTGGSYEQYF. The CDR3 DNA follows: TGTGCCAGCGCTACCGGGACAGGGGGCTCCTACGAGCAGTACTTC.

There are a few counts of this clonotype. The CDR3 region is CASSFGGANEQFF. The CDR3 region has the DNA TGTGCCAGCAGCTTCGGGGGGGCGAATGAGCAGTTCTTC. V usage is TRBV11-3 and J usage is TRBJ2-1; the match to TRBD2 covers 8 bases. The junction had 2 bases not matched to a gene; V was cut back by 3 bases and J by 7 bases. The length of the CDR3 is 13 residues. Germline V gene lookup returns CDR1 SGHNT and CDR2 YENEEA.

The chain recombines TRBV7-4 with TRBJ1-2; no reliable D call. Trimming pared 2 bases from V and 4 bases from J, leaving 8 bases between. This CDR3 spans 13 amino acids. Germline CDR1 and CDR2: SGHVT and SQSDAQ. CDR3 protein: CASSLTGCYGYTF. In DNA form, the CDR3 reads TGTGCCAGCAGCTTAACGGGCTGCTATGGCTACACCTTC.

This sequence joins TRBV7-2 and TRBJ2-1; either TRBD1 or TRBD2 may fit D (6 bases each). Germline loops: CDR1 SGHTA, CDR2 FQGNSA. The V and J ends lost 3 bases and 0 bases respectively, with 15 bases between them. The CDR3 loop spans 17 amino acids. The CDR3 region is CASSFPGARGSYNEQFF. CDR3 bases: TGTGCCAGCAGCTTTCCAGGGGCGCGGGGCTCCTACAATGAGCAGTTCTTC.

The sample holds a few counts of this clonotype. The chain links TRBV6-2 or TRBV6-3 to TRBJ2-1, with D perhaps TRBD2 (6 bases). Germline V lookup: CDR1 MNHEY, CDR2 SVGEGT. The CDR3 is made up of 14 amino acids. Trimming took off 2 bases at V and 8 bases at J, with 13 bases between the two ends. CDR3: CASSYLARDDEQFF. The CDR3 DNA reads TGTGCCAGCAGTTACCTAGCGCGGGATGATGAGCAGTTCTTC.

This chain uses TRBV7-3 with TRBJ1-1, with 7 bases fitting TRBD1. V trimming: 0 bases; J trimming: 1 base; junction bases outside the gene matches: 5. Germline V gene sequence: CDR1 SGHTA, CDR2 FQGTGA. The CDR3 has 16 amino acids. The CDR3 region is CASSLTIQGENTEAFF. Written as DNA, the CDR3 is TGTGCCAGCAGCTTAACAATCCAGGGGGAGAACACTGAAGCTTTCTTT.

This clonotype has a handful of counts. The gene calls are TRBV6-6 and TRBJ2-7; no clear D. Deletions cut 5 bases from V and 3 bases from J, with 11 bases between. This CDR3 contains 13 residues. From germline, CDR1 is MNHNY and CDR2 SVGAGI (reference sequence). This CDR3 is CASSVKQNYEQYF. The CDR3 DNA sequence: TGTGCCAGCAGTGTGAAACAGAACTACGAGCAGTACTTC.

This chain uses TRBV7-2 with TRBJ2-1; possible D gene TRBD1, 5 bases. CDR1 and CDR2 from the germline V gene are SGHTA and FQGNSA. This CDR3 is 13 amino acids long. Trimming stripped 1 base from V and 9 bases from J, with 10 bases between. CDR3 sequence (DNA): TGTGCCAGCAGCTTAGGGGCAGGGATTGAGCAGTTCTTC. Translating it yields CASSLGAGIEQFF.

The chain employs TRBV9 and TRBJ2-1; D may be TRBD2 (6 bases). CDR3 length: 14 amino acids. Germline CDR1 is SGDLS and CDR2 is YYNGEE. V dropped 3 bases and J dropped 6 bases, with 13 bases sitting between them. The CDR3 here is CASSARGDSNEQFF. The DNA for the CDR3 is TGTGCCAGCAGCGCCCGTGGGGACTCCAATGAGCAGTTCTTC.

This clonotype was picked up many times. CDR3 bases: TGTGCCAGCAGCTTGTTGGGGGGCAGGAACACTGAAGCTTTCTTT. Protein: CASSLLGGRNTEAFF. The chain couples TRBV5-6 to TRBJ1-1; D perhaps matches TRBD1 (6 bases). The CDR3 loop spans 15 amino acids. The V gene's germline CDR1 is SGHDT and CDR2 YYEEEE. V lost 1 base, J lost 1 base, and 11 bases lay in between.